This passage covers 23 T cell receptor beta chains from one sample sequenced in a study of T cells in Graves' hyperthyroidism and ophthalmopathy. Researchers amplified the TCR beta CDR3 regions from RNA transcripts. When the TCR CDR3 underwent first-round RT-PCR, the HTBI primer set was used. Using its own MiXCR run on the multiplex PCR reads, TCRdb lists one record per CDR3 protein. The sample contains around 520,000 distinct CDR3 sequences, 11% to 15% of which appear only once. The sample was blood. These receptors all stem from a woman between 40 and 50 years old with Graves' hyperthyroidism.

This clonotype was seen at least ten times. V gene TRBV28 combines with J gene TRBJ2-1, with D hard to call. Germline V gene sequence: CDR1 MDHEN, CDR2 SYDVKM. Trimming pared 2 bases from V and 0 bases from J, leaving 11 bases between. The CDR3 spans 16 residues. CDR3 bases: TGTGCCAGCAGTTTAGACCAAGGCCCCTCCTACAATGAGCAGTTCTTC. It yields the protein CASSLDQGPSYNEQFF.

This clonotype was observed a handful of times. The chain couples TRBV7-9 to TRBJ1-2; weak D call: TRBD1 (5 bases). The CDR3 length is 13 residues. The V and J ends lost 1 base and 7 bases respectively, with 10 bases between them. Germline assignment: CDR1 SEHNR and CDR2 FQNEAQ (reference sequence). CDR3: CASSLGPGFGYTF. For the CDR3, the DNA is TGTGCCAGCAGCTTAGGTCCAGGGTTTGGCTACACCTTC.

This chain links TRBV3-1 with TRBJ1-2; TRBD1 might be the D (6 bases). The germline V and J ends were trimmed by 3 bases and 6 bases, with 14 bases remaining between them. Germline lookup yields CDR1 LGHDT and CDR2 YNNKEL (reference sequence). CDR3 length equals 14 residues. CDR3 residues: CASSHGSGVDGYTF. The DNA for the CDR3 is TGTGCCAGCAGCCACGGGTCAGGGGTTGATGGCTACACCTTC.

This clonotype was seen only a few times. The chain combines TRBV27 with TRBJ2-4, with D unresolved. Germline V gene sequence: CDR1 MNHEY, CDR2 SMNVEV (reference sequence). This CDR3 region has 15 residues. V lost 1 base and J 9 bases, leaving 16 bases between the germline ends. The CDR3 here is CASSLLPLADGIQYF. CDR3 bases: TGTGCCAGCAGTTTATTACCGTTAGCCGACGGCATTCAGTACTTC.

This clonotype was detected only a few times. The chain links TRBV3-1 to TRBJ2-2, with 7 positions matching TRBD1. Germline V lookup: CDR1 LGHDT, CDR2 YNNKEL (reference sequence). The CDR3 has 16 amino acids. J lost 4 bases, V lost 1 base, and 6 bases had no gene match. The CDR3 region is CASSQGSTGRTGELFF. CDR3 nucleotides: TGTGCCAGCAGCCAAGGGTCGACAGGGCGCACCGGGGAGCTGTTTTTT.

This clonotype was detected only a few times. CDR3 in amino acids: CSASGQGYSSYTF. As DNA, the CDR3 is TGCAGTGCTAGTGGACAGGGGTATTCTAGCTACACCTTC. J is TRBJ1-2 and V is TRBV20-1; 9 nucleotides agree with TRBD1. Germline CDR1 and CDR2: DFQATT and SNEGSKA (reference sequence). This CDR3 spans 13 amino acids. The junction had 8 bases not matched to a gene; V was cut back by 3 bases and J by 9 bases.

A few counts support this clonotype. The chain recombines TRBV10-1 with TRBJ2-1; possible D gene TRBD1, 5 bases. Germline V gene lookup returns CDR1 WNHNN and CDR2 SYGVQD (reference sequence). The V and J ends lost 0 bases and 15 bases respectively, with 21 bases between them. The CDR3 runs 15 residues. The CDR3 nucleotides are TGCGCCAGCAGTGAGTCGGTATTTGTTGGGGCAGTCTGGTTCTTC. Encoded protein: CASSESVFVGAVWFF.

This sequence joins TRBV12-3 or TRBV12-4 and TRBJ1-1, with a possible D match to TRBD1 (5 bases). This CDR3 has 13 amino acids. Trimming took 3 bases from V and 6 from J, leaving 11 bases between them. The CDR3, as DNA: TGTGCCAGCAGTTTGTCAGGGCTCCCTGAAGCTTTCTTT. Translated: CASSLSGLPEAFF.

The rearrangement uses TRBV14 and TRBJ2-7; D is possibly TRBD1 (5 bases). Trimming cost V 4 bases and J 3 bases, with 13 bases left between them. The CDR3 runs to 14 residues. CDR1 is SGHDN and CDR2 is FVKESK in the germline V gene. CDR3 sequence (DNA): TGTGCCAGCAGCCTGGTTGGGGCCCTCTACGAGCAGTACTTC. Its translation: CASSLVGALYEQYF.

This clonotype was observed at least ten times. This rearrangement joins TRBV2 to TRBJ2-1; 7 bases map to TRBD2. CDR3 length equals 12 residues. The ends lost 4 bases at V and 9 bases at J; junction bases unmatched: 3. Germline CDR1 and CDR2: SNHLY and FYNNEI. The CDR3 reads CASSGDYGEQFF. The CDR3 DNA is TGTGCCAGCAGTGGGGACTACGGTGAGCAGTTCTTC.

This clonotype occurred a few times. The chain employs TRBV7-9 and TRBJ2-1; perhaps TRBD1 as D (6 bases). The CDR3 contains 15 residues. Germline CDR1 and CDR2: SEHNR and FQNEAQ (reference sequence). V gave up 5 bases and J gave up 5 bases, with 16 bases separating them. CDR3 sequence: CASSRRTALDNEQFF. The CDR3 DNA reads TGTGCCAGCAGCCGCCGGACAGCCTTAGACAATGAGCAGTTCTTC.

This clonotype occurred many times. The chain combines TRBV7-8 with TRBJ2-1; D may be TRBD2 (6 bases). The CDR3 contains 15 residues. V lost 1 base and J lost 6, with 13 bases in between. The germline V gene has CDR1 SGHVS and CDR2 FQNEAQ. The CDR3, as DNA: TGTGCCAGCAGCTTAGGACTAGGAGATACCAATGAGCAGTTCTTC. This gives the protein CASSLGLGDTNEQFF.

This clonotype turned up a few times. CDR3 in amino acids: CASSPIGGVNNEQFF. The CDR3 DNA reads as TGTGCCAGCAGCCCAATTGGGGGGGTTAACAATGAGCAGTTCTTC. This sequence joins TRBV7-3 and TRBJ2-1, with 7 positions matching TRBD2. This CDR3 has 15 residues. The germline V gene encodes CDR1 SGHTA and CDR2 FQGTGA. Unmatched junction bases numbered 9, after V lost 5 bases and J lost 5 bases.

As for this clonotype: A clone one base away is much larger, so this may be a read error. The chain links TRBV18 to TRBJ2-1; TRBD2 might be the D (5 bases). The end of the DNA aligns better with TRBJ2-7, so the J call may be wrong. Germline V gene sequence: CDR1 KGHSH, CDR2 LQKENI. The CDR3 runs to 16 residues. This chain's CDR3 is CASSPQRISSYNEQYF. The DNA for the CDR3 is TGTGCCAGCTCACCTCAGCGGATTAGCTCCTACAATGAGCAGTACTTC.

V is TRBV6-1 and J is TRBJ2-4; 11 positions agree with TRBD2. The CDR3 has 16 amino acids. Trimming removed 9 bases from V and 5 bases from J; junction bases left unmatched: 12. Germline CDR1 MNHNS, CDR2 SASEGT. In DNA form, the CDR3 reads TGTGCCAGTCGACTAGCGGGGCCCGGGGGCCAAAACATTCAGTACTTC. Its translation is CASRLAGPGGQNIQYF.

This clonotype was seen a handful of times. A much larger clone sits a single nucleotide away, making a read error possible. The genes are TRBV20-1 and TRBJ2-7, with D possibly being TRBD2 (6 bases). The CDR3 length is 14 residues. Per germline, CDR1 DFQATT and CDR2 SNEGSKA (reference sequence). The CDR3 sequence is CSAYPGTGAYVQYF. CDR3 DNA sequence: TGCAGTGCTTACCCCGGGACTGGGGCCTACGTGCAGTACTTC.

This clonotype was seen repeatedly, ten times or more. The chain is built from TRBV6-1 and TRBJ2-7, with 11 bases lining up with TRBD2. V gave up 6 bases and J gave up 6 bases; unmatched junction bases: 10. CDR3 length equals 15 residues. Per germline, CDR1 MNHNS and CDR2 SASEGT. The DNA of the CDR3 is TGTGCCAGCAGCGTCCGACTAGCGGGGAACCTCGAGCAGTACTTC. Its translation is CASSVRLAGNLEQYF.

This chain connects TRBV19 to TRBJ1-1; D may be TRBD1 (5 bases). CDR1 LNHDA and CDR2 SQIVND come from the germline V gene (reference sequence). V was clipped by 3 bases and J by 4 bases, with 9 bases between them. CDR3 size: 13 residues. CDR3 nucleotide sequence: TGTGCCAGTAGTATCCGGGGCATCACTGAAGCTTTCTTT. Translation: CASSIRGITEAFF.

The table lists this clonotype with many counts. This sequence joins TRBV12-3 or TRBV12-4 and TRBJ1-1, with 9 bases aligning to TRBD1. The CDR3 runs 17 residues. V lost 2 bases, J lost 7 bases, and 14 bases stayed unmatched. The CDR3 DNA reads as TGTGCCAGCAGTTTAATTAGGGGACAGGGACGTGTGGGTGAAGCTTTCTTT. Translation gives CASSLIRGQGRVGEAFF.

The sample holds many counts of this clonotype. This chain uses TRBV7-2 with TRBJ2-1; D is uncertain. The V gene lost 1 base and the J gene lost 3 bases, with 10 bases spanning the gap. Germline loops: CDR1 SGHTA, CDR2 FQGNSA. The CDR3 is 15 amino acids. CDR3 sequence: CASSLGPRNYNEQFF. In nucleotides, the CDR3 is TGTGCCAGCAGCTTAGGGCCTAGGAACTACAATGAGCAGTTCTTC.

This clonotype has a count of ten or more. The chain couples TRBV28 to TRBJ2-7; the D is unclear. With 5 bases removed from V and 2 bases from J, the gap between germline ends came to 7 bases. The CDR3 totals 12 residues. In germline, CDR1 is MDHEN, CDR2 SYDVKM. For the CDR3, the DNA is TGTGCCAGCAGTGTGTACCCCTACGAGCAGTACTTC. Translating it yields CASSVYPYEQYF.

This clonotype was seen many times. This rearrangement joins TRBV12-3 or TRBV12-4 to TRBJ2-3, with D possibly matching TRBD1 (6 bases). V was pared by 6 bases and J by 5 bases, with 12 bases between. This CDR3 comprises 13 residues. CDR3 in amino acids: CASSYSGEDTQYF. The CDR3 region has the DNA TGTGCCAGCAGCTACTCAGGGGAAGATACGCAGTATTTT.

The sample holds many counts of this clonotype. V and J are TRBV10-3 and TRBJ2-3; D not resolved. The CDR3 runs 11 residues. V lost 4 bases, J lost 6 bases, and 5 bases lay in between. The germline CDR1 and CDR2 sequences are ENHRY and SYGVKD. CDR3 nucleotides: TGTGCCATCAGTGGTCTGGATACGCAGTATTTT. This sequence encodes CAISGLDTQYF.